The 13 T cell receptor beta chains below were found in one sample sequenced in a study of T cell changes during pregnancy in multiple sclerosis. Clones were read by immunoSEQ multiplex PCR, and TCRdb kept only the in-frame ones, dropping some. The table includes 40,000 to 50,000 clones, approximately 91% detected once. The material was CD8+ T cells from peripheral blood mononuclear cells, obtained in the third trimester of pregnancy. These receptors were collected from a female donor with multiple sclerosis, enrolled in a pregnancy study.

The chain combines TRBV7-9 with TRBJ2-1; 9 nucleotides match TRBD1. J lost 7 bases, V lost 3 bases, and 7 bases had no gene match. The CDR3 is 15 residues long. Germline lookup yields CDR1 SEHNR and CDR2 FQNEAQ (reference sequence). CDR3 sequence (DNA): TGTGCCAGCAGCTTCCCGGGACAGGGTAGGAATGAGCAGTTCTTC. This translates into CASSFPGQGRNEQFF. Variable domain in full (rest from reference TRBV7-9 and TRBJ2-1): DTGVSQNPRHKITKRGQNVTFRCDPISEHNRLYWYRQTLGQGPEFLTYFQNEAQLEKSRLLSDRFSAERPKGSFSTLEIQRTEQGDSAMYLCASSFPGQGRNEQFFGPGTRLTVL.

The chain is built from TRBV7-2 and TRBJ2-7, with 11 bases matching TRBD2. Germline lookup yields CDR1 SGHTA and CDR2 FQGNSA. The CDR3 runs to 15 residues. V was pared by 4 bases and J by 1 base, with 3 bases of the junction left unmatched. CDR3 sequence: CASSWGLAVSYEQYF. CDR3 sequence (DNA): TGTGCCAGCAGCTGGGGACTAGCGGTTTCCTACGAGCAGTACTTC.

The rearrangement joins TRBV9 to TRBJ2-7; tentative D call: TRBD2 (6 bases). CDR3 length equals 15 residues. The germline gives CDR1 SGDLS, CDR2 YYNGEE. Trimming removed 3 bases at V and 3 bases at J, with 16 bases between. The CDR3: CASSGGTSEGYEQYF. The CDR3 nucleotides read TGTGCCAGCAGCGGAGGGACTTCGGAAGGCTACGAGCAGTACTTC.

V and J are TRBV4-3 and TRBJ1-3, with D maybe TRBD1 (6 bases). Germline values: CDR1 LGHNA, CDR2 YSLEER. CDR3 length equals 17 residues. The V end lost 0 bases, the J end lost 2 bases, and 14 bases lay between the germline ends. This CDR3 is CASSQEGSGVAGNTIYF. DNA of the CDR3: TGCGCCAGCAGCCAAGAGGGATCAGGGGTCGCTGGAAACACCATATATTTT.

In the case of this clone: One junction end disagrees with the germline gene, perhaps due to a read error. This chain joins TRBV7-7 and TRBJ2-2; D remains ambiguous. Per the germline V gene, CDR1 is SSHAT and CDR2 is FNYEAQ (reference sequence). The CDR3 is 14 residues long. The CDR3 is CASSSYPNTGELFF. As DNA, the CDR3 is TGTGCTAGCAGCTCCTATCCGAACACCGGGGAGCTGTTTTTT.

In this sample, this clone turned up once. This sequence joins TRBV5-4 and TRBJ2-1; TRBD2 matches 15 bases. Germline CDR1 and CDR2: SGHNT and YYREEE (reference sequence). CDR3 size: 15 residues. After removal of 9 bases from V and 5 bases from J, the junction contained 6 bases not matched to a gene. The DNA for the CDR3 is TGTGCCACCCACGGGACTAGCGGGGGGAACAATGAGCAGTTCTTC. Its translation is CATHGTSGGNNEQFF. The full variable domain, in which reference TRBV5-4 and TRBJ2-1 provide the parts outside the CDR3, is ETGVTQSPTHLIKTRGQQVTLRCSSQSGHNTVSWYQQALGQGPQFIFQYYREEENGRGNFPPRFSGLQFPNYSSELNVNALELDDSALYLCATHGTSGGNNEQFFGPGTRLTVL.

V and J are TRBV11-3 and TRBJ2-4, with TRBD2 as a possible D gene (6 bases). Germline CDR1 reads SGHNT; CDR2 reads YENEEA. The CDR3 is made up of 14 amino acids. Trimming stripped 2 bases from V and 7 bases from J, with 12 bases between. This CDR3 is CASSLRDGSNIQYF. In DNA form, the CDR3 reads TGTGCCAGCAGCTTAAGGGACGGGAGTAACATTCAGTACTTC.

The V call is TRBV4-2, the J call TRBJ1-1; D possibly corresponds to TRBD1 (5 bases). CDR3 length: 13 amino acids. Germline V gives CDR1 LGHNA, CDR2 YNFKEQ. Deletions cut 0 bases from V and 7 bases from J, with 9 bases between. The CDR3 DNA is TGTGCCAGCAGCCAAGAGGTAGGGGATGAAGCTTTCTTT. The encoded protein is CASSQEVGDEAFF.

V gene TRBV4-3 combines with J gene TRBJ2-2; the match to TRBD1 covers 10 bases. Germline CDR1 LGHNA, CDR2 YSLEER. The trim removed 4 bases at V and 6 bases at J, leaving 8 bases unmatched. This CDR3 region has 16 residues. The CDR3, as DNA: TGCGCCAGCAGCCGGTCGGGGACAGGGGTGCCCGGGGAGCTGTTTTTT. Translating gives CASSRSGTGVPGELFF.

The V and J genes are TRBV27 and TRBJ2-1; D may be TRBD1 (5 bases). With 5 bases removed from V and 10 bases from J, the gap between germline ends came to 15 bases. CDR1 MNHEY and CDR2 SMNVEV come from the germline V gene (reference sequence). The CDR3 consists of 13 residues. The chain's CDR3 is CASSLQPPGEQFF. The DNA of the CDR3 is TGTGCCAGCAGTCTCCAACCCCCAGGGGAGCAGTTCTTC.

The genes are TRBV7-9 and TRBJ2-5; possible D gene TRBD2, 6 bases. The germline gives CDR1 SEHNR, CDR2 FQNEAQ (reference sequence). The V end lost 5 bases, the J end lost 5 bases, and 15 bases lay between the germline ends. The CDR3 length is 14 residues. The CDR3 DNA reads TGTGCCAGCAGCCAACCTGGTGGGGGGGAGACCCAGTACTTC. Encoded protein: CASSQPGGGETQYF.

In DNA, the CDR3 is TGTGCCAGCAGCCCCCTGGCAGGGCTGAACACTGAAGCTTTCTTT. Amino acid sequence: CASSPLAGLNTEAFF. This chain links TRBV7-3 with TRBJ1-1; D possibly corresponds to TRBD1 (5 bases). V lost 5 bases and J lost 0, with 13 bases in between. The CDR3 totals 15 residues. The germline gives CDR1 SGHTA, CDR2 FQGTGA.

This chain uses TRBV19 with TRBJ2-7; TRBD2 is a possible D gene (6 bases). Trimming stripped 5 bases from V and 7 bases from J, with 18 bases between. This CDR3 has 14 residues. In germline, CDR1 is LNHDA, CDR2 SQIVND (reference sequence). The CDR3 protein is CASSPKTSGYEQYF. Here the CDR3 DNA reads TGTGCCAGTAGTCCGAAGACTAGTGGCTATGAGCAGTACTTC.